This entry features one T cell receptor (beta chain) sequence. What it binds is unknown. Additional DNA sequences in this sample encode the identical CDR3. The data derive from a study of a mutant IDH1 vaccine in newly diagnosed glioma. Overall study results and limits: Seemingly, top peripheral T cell clonotype changes bore no relation to pseudoprogression.

Time point given: week 47, end of study. The vaccine gave 300 ug of a 20-mer mutant IDH1 peptide subcutaneously per dose. Patients in the study were vaccinated eight times, receiving shots in weeks 1, 3, 5, 7, 11, 15, 19 and 23. Libraries were prepared by immunoSEQ multiplex PCR; TCRdb keeps only in-frame clonotypes and omits some of them. Of roughly 32,000 clones listed, roughly 87% are singletons. This TCR was sampled from a man in his forties with glioma. This material consisted of PBMCs, taken from a glioma patient whose treatment included an IDH1 peptide vaccine.

CDR3 in DNA: TGTGCCAGTAGTTCCTGGGGGAATGAGCAGTTCTTC. Translation: CASSSWGNEQFF. V is TRBV19 and J is TRBJ2-1; D is tentatively TRBD1 or TRBD2 (5 bases each). The ends were cut back, 5 bases at V and 7 bases at J, with 9 bases in the middle. This CDR3 is 12 amino acids long. Germline V gene data show CDR1 as LNHDA and CDR2 as SQIVND (reference sequence). The whole variable domain, remainder taken from reference TRBV19 and TRBJ2-1, is DGGITQSPKYLFRKEGQNVTLSCEQNLNHDAMYWYRQDPGQGLRLIYYSQIVNDFQKGDIAEGYSVSREKKESFPLTVTSAQKNPTAFYLCASSSWGNEQFFGPGTRLTVL.